The clone carrying this T cell receptor beta chain was observed a handful of times. Its antigen is as yet unknown. Isolated RNA was reverse transcribed in full, so expressed TCRB transcripts were sequenced. Naive, central memory and regulatory T cell samples averaged about 3.57 million reads. Here immunoSEQ multiplex PCR was the method, and the copy in TCRdb shows in-frame clones only, minus some. The table records 600,000 to 700,000 clones, 9.5% to 15% of them present only once. The sample originates from a study of beta chain features in type 1 diabetes. The wider study: Healthy donors, compared against patients, showed similar age, gender and cell yields. Findings of the study overall: It was not settled here whether HLA type affects TCRB rearrangement. Patients with Type 1 diabetes showed moderately but significantly shorter TCRB CDR3s in all four CD4+ subsets. More deletions and fewer insertions at VDJ junctions were found in patients with type 1 diabetes.

The sequence derives from a man aged 25 to 40 with type 1 diabetes. The sequenced sample was naive CD4+ T cells from blood.

The CDR3 nucleotides read TGTGCCAGCAGCCGCGTAGGTGGGACGGGGTTCTTAGGGGCTTTCTTT. As protein: CASSRVGGTGFLGAFF. The chain joins TRBV7-2 to TRBJ1-1, with D tentatively TRBD1 (5 bases). Germline CDR1 and CDR2: SGHTA and FQGNSA. Trimming took 5 bases from V and 11 from J, leaving 27 bases between them. The CDR3 extends over 16 amino acids.